These T cell receptor beta chains were read from a single sample in a study of blood T cell repertoires in COVID-19. Clones were read by immunoSEQ multiplex PCR, and TCRdb kept only the in-frame ones, dropping some. The profile shows under 450,000 clones, roughly 90% of them singletons. The sequenced material came from PBMCs or T cells enriched from blood (not recorded which). The receptor source for this set is a woman in her thirties or forties who had been exposed to COVID-19. Both conserved end residues are part of each CDR3. The D gene is left open where the match is weak. Only some rows state a clone size, as once, few, many or a class for expanded clones.

V gene: TRBV9
D gene: TRBD2
J gene: TRBJ2-7
clone size: .
CDR3 DNA: TGTGCCAGCAGCGTCACCGGGACTAGCGTCGAGCAGTACTTC
CDR3 protein: CASSVTGTSVEQYF

V gene: TRBV25-1
D gene: .
J gene: TRBJ1-6
clone size: .
CDR3 DNA: TGTGCCAGCTGGGAAGGGGCGAAGAATTCACCCCTCCACTTT
CDR3 protein: CASWEGAKNSPLHF

V gene: TRBV5-1
D gene: .
J gene: TRBJ1-1
clone size: .
CDR3 DNA: TGCGCCAGCAGCTCGAACACCGGGGGCACTGAAGCTTTCTTT
CDR3 protein: CASSSNTGGTEAFF

V gene: TRBV11-3
D gene: .
J gene: TRBJ2-7
clone size: once
CDR3 DNA: TGTGCCAGCAGCCCTCGACGGGGACACTTCTACGAGCAGTACTTC
CDR3 protein: CASSPRRGHFYEQYF

V gene: TRBV3-1/TRBV3-2
D gene: TRBD2
J gene: TRBJ2-5
clone size: .
CDR3 DNA: TGTGCCAGCAGCCAAAATTGGGCCGGGAAGCGGGGGTTAGAGGAGACCCAGTACTTC
CDR3 protein: CASSQNWAGKRGLEETQYF

V gene: TRBV3-1/TRBV3-2
D gene: TRBD2
J gene: TRBJ2-7
clone size: .
CDR3 DNA: TGTGCCAGCAGCCCCCCAACCACTAGCGCCTCCTCCTACGAGCAGTACTTC
CDR3 protein: CASSPPTTSASSYEQYF

V gene: TRBV5-5
D gene: .
J gene: TRBJ2-7
clone size: .
CDR3 DNA: TGTGCCAGCAGCCTGACTACTTATTACTACGAGCAGTACTTC
CDR3 protein: CASSLTTYYYEQYF

V gene: TRBV9
D gene: .
J gene: TRBJ2-1
clone size: once
CDR3 DNA: TGTGCCAGCAGCGTCTCGGCGGGGACAGCCTACAATGAGCAGTTCTTC
CDR3 protein: CASSVSAGTAYNEQFF

V gene: TRBV11-2
D gene: .
J gene: TRBJ2-5
clone size: .
CDR3 DNA: TGTGCCAGCAGCTTAGGAGTCGAAGAGACCCAGTACTTC
CDR3 protein: CASSLGVEETQYF

V gene: TRBV19
D gene: .
J gene: TRBJ1-6
clone size: .
CDR3 DNA: TGTGCCAGTAGTATACAAGAGTTCGGGTATAATTCACCCCTCCACTTT
CDR3 protein: CASSIQEFGYNSPLHF

V gene: TRBV27
D gene: TRBD1
J gene: TRBJ2-1
clone size: .
CDR3 DNA: TGTGCCAGCAGCGACAGGGCGGAATCCTACAATGAGCAGTTCTTC
CDR3 protein: CASSDRAESYNEQFF

V gene: TRBV7-2
D gene: .
J gene: TRBJ1-1
clone size: .
CDR3 DNA: TGTGCCAGCAATAAGAACACTGAAGCTTTCTTT
CDR3 protein: CASNKNTEAFF

V gene: TRBV18
D gene: .
J gene: TRBJ2-7
clone size: .
CDR3 DNA: TGTGCCAGCTCACCGATAAACAGGGAGGGCGAGCAGTACTTC
CDR3 protein: CASSPINREGEQYF

V gene: TRBV3-1/TRBV3-2
D gene: .
J gene: TRBJ1-1
clone size: .
CDR3 DNA: TGTGCCAGCAGTCGAATTGAGGACACTGAAGCTTTCTTT
CDR3 protein: CASSRIEDTEAFF

V gene: TRBV5-6
D gene: TRBD1
J gene: TRBJ1-4
clone size: .
CDR3 DNA: TGTGCCAGCAGCTTGTTCTCGGACAGGGGAAAAGAAAAACTGTTTTTT
CDR3 protein: CASSLFSDRGKEKLFF

V gene: TRBV11-3
D gene: .
J gene: TRBJ1-1
clone size: few
CDR3 DNA: TGTGCCAGCAGCCTGAGGTCCGGCGAGAGAGCTTTCTTT
CDR3 protein: CASSLRSGERAFF

V gene: TRBV13
D gene: .
J gene: TRBJ1-2
clone size: .
CDR3 DNA: TGTGCCAGCAGCTTCCAGGGGAACTATGGCTACACCTTC
CDR3 protein: CASSFQGNYGYTF

V gene: TRBV30
D gene: .
J gene: TRBJ2-5
clone size: .
CDR3 DNA: TGTGCCTGGATGTCTCGAGAGACCCAGTACTTC
CDR3 protein: CAWMSRETQYF

V gene: TRBV7-8
D gene: TRBD2
J gene: TRBJ2-2
clone size: .
CDR3 DNA: TGTGCCAGCCTCCTCCTAGCGGGGGCTTTGAACACCGGGGAGCTGTTTTTT
CDR3 protein: CASLLLAGALNTGELFF

V gene: TRBV4-2
D gene: TRBD1
J gene: TRBJ1-2
clone size: once
CDR3 DNA: TGTGCCAGCAGCCAAGGTAACAGGGGGCTAGCGAACTATGGCTACACCTTC
CDR3 protein: CASSQGNRGLANYGYTF

V gene: TRBV3-1/TRBV3-2
D gene: .
J gene: TRBJ1-5
clone size: .
CDR3 DNA: TGTGCCAGCAGCCAGGGGGGGAGGCCCCAGCATTTT
CDR3 protein: CASSQGGRPQHF

V gene: TRBV3-1/TRBV3-2
D gene: .
J gene: TRBJ2-5
clone size: .
CDR3 DNA: TGTGCCAGCAGCCAAATTAAGACCCAGTACTTC
CDR3 protein: CASSQIKTQYF

V gene: TRBV6-5
D gene: .
J gene: TRBJ2-2
clone size: .
CDR3 DNA: TGTGCCAGCCGATTCGGGATCACCGGGGAGCTGTTTTTT
CDR3 protein: CASRFGITGELFF

V gene: TRBV6-5
D gene: .
J gene: TRBJ1-4
clone size: .
CDR3 DNA: TGTGCCAGCAGTTACTTAAGGGGTGGGAAACTGTTTTTT
CDR3 protein: CASSYLRGGKLFF

V gene: TRBV19
D gene: TRBD1
J gene: TRBJ1-1
clone size: .
CDR3 DNA: TGTGCCAGTAGTAAGCCTCGACAGGGAAGGAACACTGAAGCTTTCTTT
CDR3 protein: CASSKPRQGRNTEAFF

V gene: TRBV3-1/TRBV3-2
D gene: .
J gene: TRBJ1-2
clone size: .
CDR3 DNA: TGTGCCAGCAGCCAAGATAGCCAGGGCTATGGCTACACCTTC
CDR3 protein: CASSQDSQGYGYTF

V gene: TRBV6-5
D gene: TRBD1
J gene: TRBJ1-2
clone size: .
CDR3 DNA: TGTGCCAGCAGACTGACAGGGGAGAGTGGCTACACCTTC
CDR3 protein: CASRLTGESGYTF

V gene: TRBV7-3
D gene: .
J gene: TRBJ1-3
clone size: .
CDR3 DNA: TGTGCCAGCAGCTCGGGGAGCCCTGATTCGGGAAACACCATATATTTT
CDR3 protein: CASSSGSPDSGNTIYF

V gene: TRBV18
D gene: .
J gene: TRBJ2-7
clone size: once
CDR3 DNA: TGTGCCAGCTCCCGGGGAGTGGGCTTGGGTGAGCAGTACTTC
CDR3 protein: CASSRGVGLGEQYF

V gene: TRBV10-3
D gene: TRBD1
J gene: TRBJ2-6
clone size: .
CDR3 DNA: TGTGCCATCAGCCCAGACACAGGGGTCGGGGCCAACGTCCTGACTTTC
CDR3 protein: CAISPDTGVGANVLTF

V gene: TRBV20-1
D gene: .
J gene: TRBJ1-4
clone size: .
CDR3 DNA: TGCAGTGCAGCGGGGGGTTTAGGACTGTTTTTT
CDR3 protein: CSAAGGLGLFF

V gene: TRBV19
D gene: TRBD2
J gene: TRBJ2-2
clone size: .
CDR3 DNA: TGTGCCAGTAGTGGATTGACTAGCGGGGGCCTAAACACCGGGGAGCTGTTTTTT
CDR3 protein: CASSGLTSGGLNTGELFF

V gene: TRBV10-2
D gene: TRBD1
J gene: TRBJ1-1
clone size: once
CDR3 DNA: TGCGCCAGCGCCGAAACCGGACAGGGGGGAAACACTGAAGCTTTCTTT
CDR3 protein: CASAETGQGGNTEAFF

V gene: TRBV3-1/TRBV3-2
D gene: TRBD2
J gene: TRBJ2-1
clone size: .
CDR3 DNA: TGTGCCAGCAGCCCTTCGGGGGGGAGGGAGTTCTTC
CDR3 protein: CASSPSGGREFF

V gene: TRBV19
D gene: .
J gene: TRBJ1-1
clone size: .
CDR3 DNA: TGTGCCAGTAGTATGGGGGGAATGAACACTGAAGCTTTCTTT
CDR3 protein: CASSMGGMNTEAFF

V gene: TRBV9
D gene: .
J gene: TRBJ1-1
clone size: .
CDR3 DNA: TGTGCCAGCAGCGTAGGCGGCAGCACTGAAGCTTTCTTT
CDR3 protein: CASSVGGSTEAFF

V gene: TRBV19
D gene: TRBD1
J gene: TRBJ2-7
clone size: .
CDR3 DNA: TGTGCCAGTAGTATATTTACCGGGACAGGGCCCTACGAGCAGTACTTC
CDR3 protein: CASSIFTGTGPYEQYF

V gene: TRBV3-1/TRBV3-2
D gene: .
J gene: TRBJ1-1
clone size: .
CDR3 DNA: TGTGCCAGCAGCCGGGCAACGACCCGGTCCACTGAAGCTTTCTTT
CDR3 protein: CASSRATTRSTEAFF

V gene: TRBV5-1
D gene: TRBD1
J gene: TRBJ1-1
clone size: .
CDR3 DNA: TGCGCCAGCAGCCCCGGACAGGGGGGGACTGAAGCTTTCTTT
CDR3 protein: CASSPGQGGTEAFF

V gene: TRBV4-3
D gene: TRBD2
J gene: TRBJ2-1
clone size: .
CDR3 DNA: TGCGCCAGCAGCCAAGATCCGGGACTAGCTTTTAATGAGCAGTTCTTC
CDR3 protein: CASSQDPGLAFNEQFF

V gene: TRBV13
D gene: .
J gene: TRBJ2-1
clone size: .
CDR3 DNA: TGTGCCAGCAGCTTATTGGACCCCAGGGGCTCCCACAATGAGCAGTTCTTC
CDR3 protein: CASSLLDPRGSHNEQFF

V gene: TRBV19
D gene: TRBD1
J gene: TRBJ1-3
clone size: .
CDR3 DNA: TGTGCCAGTAGTGGGAGACAGGGGGCCTCTGGAAACACCATATATTTT
CDR3 protein: CASSGRQGASGNTIYF

V gene: TRBV6-1
D gene: TRBD1
J gene: TRBJ2-7
clone size: .
CDR3 DNA: TGTGCCAGCAGTGAAGTTCGGGACAGGGGTTACGAGCAGTACTTC
CDR3 protein: CASSEVRDRGYEQYF

V gene: TRBV9
D gene: .
J gene: TRBJ1-6
clone size: .
CDR3 DNA: TGTGCCAGCAGCGTAGCGCAGTCCTATAATTCACCCCTCCACTTT
CDR3 protein: CASSVAQSYNSPLHF

V gene: TRBV7-2
D gene: TRBD1
J gene: TRBJ2-1
clone size: .
CDR3 DNA: TGTGCCAGCAGCTCCGGGACAGGGTCCTACAATGAGCAGTTCTTC
CDR3 protein: CASSSGTGSYNEQFF

V gene: TRBV2
D gene: TRBD1
J gene: TRBJ1-2
clone size: .
CDR3 DNA: TGTGCCAGCAGACAGGGGAACTATGGCTACACCTTC
CDR3 protein: CASRQGNYGYTF

V gene: TRBV11-3
D gene: .
J gene: TRBJ1-3
clone size: .
CDR3 DNA: TGTGCCAGCAGCCCTTATCAGGAACGAAACACCATATATTTT
CDR3 protein: CASSPYQERNTIYF

V gene: TRBV7-9
D gene: .
J gene: TRBJ1-2
clone size: .
CDR3 DNA: TGTGCCAGCAGCACGGTAACGGGGGGAGGCTACACCTTC
CDR3 protein: CASSTVTGGGYTF

V gene: TRBV18
D gene: .
J gene: TRBJ1-5
clone size: .
CDR3 DNA: TGTGCCAGCTCACCCAAAGATCAGGGGCCTCACCTAAATCAGCCCCAGCATTTT
CDR3 protein: CASSPKDQGPHLNQPQHF

V gene: TRBV4-3
D gene: TRBD2
J gene: TRBJ2-5
clone size: .
CDR3 DNA: TGCGCCAGCAGCCAAAGACTAGCCCAAGAGAACCAGTACTTC
CDR3 protein: CASSQRLAQENQYF

V gene: TRBV6-6
D gene: .
J gene: TRBJ1-4
clone size: once
CDR3 DNA: TGTGCCAGCAGTTACCCTAAAAACAGCGGTCGGAATAAACTGTTTTTT
CDR3 protein: CASSYPKNSGRNKLFF

V gene: TRBV30
D gene: .
J gene: TRBJ1-2
clone size: .
CDR3 DNA: TGTGCCTGGAGTGTACGGGGGGGACGGAAGTTTCGAGGCTACACCTTC
CDR3 protein: CAWSVRGGRKFRGYTF

V gene: TRBV24-1
D gene: TRBD1
J gene: TRBJ1-5
clone size: .
CDR3 DNA: TGTGCCACCAGCCAGGGGGCTCAGCCCCAGCATTTT
CDR3 protein: CATSQGAQPQHF

V gene: TRBV7-2
D gene: TRBD1
J gene: TRBJ2-3
clone size: .
CDR3 DNA: TGTGCCAGCAGCAACCGACAGGGGGCGGGAGATACGCAGTATTTT
CDR3 protein: CASSNRQGAGDTQYF

V gene: TRBV5-6
D gene: .
J gene: TRBJ2-3
clone size: .
CDR3 DNA: TGTGCCAGCAGCTTCCCAGGGTTGGTAGATACGCAGTATTTT
CDR3 protein: CASSFPGLVDTQYF

V gene: TRBV5-4
D gene: .
J gene: TRBJ1-2
clone size: .
CDR3 DNA: TGTGCCAGCAGCGCCCACTTCGACGGGGGCTACACCTTC
CDR3 protein: CASSAHFDGGYTF

V gene: TRBV7-7
D gene: TRBD1
J gene: TRBJ2-2
clone size: few
CDR3 DNA: TGTGCTAGCAGCTTGGCAGGGGGCCACGGGGAGCTGTTTTTT
CDR3 protein: CASSLAGGHGELFF